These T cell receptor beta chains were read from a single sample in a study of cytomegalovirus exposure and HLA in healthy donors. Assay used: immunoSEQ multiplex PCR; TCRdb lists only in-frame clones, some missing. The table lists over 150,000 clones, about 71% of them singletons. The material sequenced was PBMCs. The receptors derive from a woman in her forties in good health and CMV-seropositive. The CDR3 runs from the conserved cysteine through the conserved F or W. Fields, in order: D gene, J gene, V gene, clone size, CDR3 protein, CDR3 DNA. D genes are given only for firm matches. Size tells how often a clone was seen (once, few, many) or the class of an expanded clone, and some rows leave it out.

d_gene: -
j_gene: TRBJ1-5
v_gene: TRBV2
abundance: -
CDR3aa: CASSGGNSNQPQHF
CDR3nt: TGTGCCAGCAGTGGGGGCAATAGCAATCAGCCCCAGCATTTT

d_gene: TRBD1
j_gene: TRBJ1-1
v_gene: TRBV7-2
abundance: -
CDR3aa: CASSSGQGVDNTEAFF
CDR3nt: TGTGCCAGCAGCTCCGGACAGGGGGTCGATAACACTGAAGCTTTCTTT

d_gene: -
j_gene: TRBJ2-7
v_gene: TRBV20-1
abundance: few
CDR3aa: CSAPGGDEQYF
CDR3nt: TGCAGTGCCCCAGGAGGGGACGAGCAGTACTTC

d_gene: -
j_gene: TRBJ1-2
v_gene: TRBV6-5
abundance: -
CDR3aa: CASSYALRTNYGYPF
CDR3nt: TGTGCCAGCAGTTACGCCCTTCGTACTAACTATGGCTACCCCTTC

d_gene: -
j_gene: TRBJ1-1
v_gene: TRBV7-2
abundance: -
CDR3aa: CASSKRQVGEAFF
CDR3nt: TGTGCCAGCAGCAAACGACAGGTCGGTGAAGCTTTCTTT

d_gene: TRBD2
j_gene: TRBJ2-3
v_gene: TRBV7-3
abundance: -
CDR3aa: CASSLEGGPEDTQYF
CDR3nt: TGTGCCAGCAGCTTGGAGGGAGGGCCGGAAGATACGCAGTATTTT

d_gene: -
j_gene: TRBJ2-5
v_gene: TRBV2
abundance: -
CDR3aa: CASSPREVRVKETQYF
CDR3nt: TGTGCCAGCAGTCCGAGGGAGGTGCGGGTTAAAGAGACCCAGTACTTC

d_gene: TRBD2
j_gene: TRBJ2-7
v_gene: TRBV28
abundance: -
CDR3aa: CAITPASGSRGDEQYF
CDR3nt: TGTGCCATTACCCCTGCTAGCGGGAGTCGGGGGGACGAGCAGTACTTC

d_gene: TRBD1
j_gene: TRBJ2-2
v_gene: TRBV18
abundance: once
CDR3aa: CASSPEGASGELFF
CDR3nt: TGTGCCAGCTCACCAGAGGGGGCCAGCGGGGAGCTGTTTTTT

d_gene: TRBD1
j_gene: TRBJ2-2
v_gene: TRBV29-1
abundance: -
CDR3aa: CSAQKDRLNTGELFF
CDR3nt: TGCAGCGCCCAAAAGGACAGGCTGAACACCGGGGAGCTGTTTTTT

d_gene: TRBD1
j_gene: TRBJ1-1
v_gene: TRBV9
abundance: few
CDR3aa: CASSDNRDREAGTEAFF
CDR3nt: TGTGCCAGCAGCGACAACCGGGACAGGGAAGCTGGAACTGAAGCTTTCTTT

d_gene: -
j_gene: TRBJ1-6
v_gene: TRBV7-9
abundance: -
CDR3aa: CASSPEQGSNSPLHF
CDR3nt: TGTGCCAGCAGCCCCGAACAGGGTTCCAATTCACCCCTCCACTTT

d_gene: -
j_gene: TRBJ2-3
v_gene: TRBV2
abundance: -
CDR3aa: CASSYREGHTDTQYF
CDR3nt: TGTGCCAGCAGTTATAGAGAGGGCCACACAGATACGCAGTATTTT

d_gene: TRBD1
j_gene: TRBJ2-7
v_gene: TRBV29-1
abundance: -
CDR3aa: CSVTLDRGRWQYF
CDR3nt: TGCAGCGTAACCTTGGACAGGGGCCGTTGGCAGTACTTC

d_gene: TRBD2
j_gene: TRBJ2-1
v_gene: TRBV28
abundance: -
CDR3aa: CASSLAGGRNNEQFF
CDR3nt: TGTGCCAGCAGCCTAGCGGGAGGGAGGAACAATGAGCAGTTCTTC

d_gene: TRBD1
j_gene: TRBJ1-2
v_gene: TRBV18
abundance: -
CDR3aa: CASSPGQGANRHGYTF
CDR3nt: TGTGCCAGCTCACCGGGGCAGGGGGCGAACAGGCACGGCTACACCTTC

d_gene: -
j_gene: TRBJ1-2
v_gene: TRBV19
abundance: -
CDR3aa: CASSIAGGYGYTF
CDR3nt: TGTGCCAGTAGTATTGCCGGGGGCTATGGCTACACCTTC

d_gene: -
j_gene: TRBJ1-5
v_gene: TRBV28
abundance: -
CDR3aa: CASSPRRIHNQPQHF
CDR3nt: TGTGCCAGCAGTCCCCGCAGGATTCACAATCAGCCCCAGCATTTT

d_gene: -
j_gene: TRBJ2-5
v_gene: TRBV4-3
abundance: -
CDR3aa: CASSQVPGNQETQYF
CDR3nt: TGCGCCAGCAGCCAAGTTCCGGGGAACCAAGAGACCCAGTACTTC

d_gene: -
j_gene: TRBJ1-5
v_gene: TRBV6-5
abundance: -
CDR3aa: CASSVYWNQPQHF
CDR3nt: TGTGCCAGCAGTGTATACTGGAATCAGCCCCAGCATTTT